This is a list of T cell receptor beta chains from one sample in a study of shared clonotypes between healthy human individuals. Libraries were prepared by immunoSEQ multiplex PCR; TCRdb keeps only in-frame clonotypes and omits some of them. This sample has around 2,000,000 clones; approximately 94% occur once, and the top ten carry around 1.2%. Sequenced: naive CD8+ T cells sorted from blood. The receptor source for this set is a man between 18 and 35 years old in good health. CDR3s include the opening cysteine and the closing phenylalanine or tryptophan. Fields, in order: J gene, D gene, CDR3 length, clone size, V gene, CDR3 DNA, CDR3 protein. The D gene is left open where the match is weak. Expanded clones are given a class, and other clones once, few, many or no size at all.

J gene: TRBJ1-1; D gene: -; CDR3 length: 14; clone size: -; V gene: TRBV19; CDR3 DNA: TGTGCCAGTAGAAGGGCAGGGATGAACACTGAAGCTTTCTTT; CDR3 protein: CASRRAGMNTEAFF
J gene: TRBJ2-7; D gene: TRBD2; CDR3 length: 15; clone size: -; V gene: TRBV11-2; CDR3 DNA: TGTGCCAGCACCTTGGGGACTAGTTTGTTGGACGAGCAGTACTTC; CDR3 protein: CASTLGTSLLDEQYF
J gene: TRBJ2-5; D gene: -; CDR3 length: 13; clone size: -; V gene: TRBV6-5; CDR3 DNA: TGTGCCAGCAGTTTCGGGCAACAAGAGACCCAGTACTTC; CDR3 protein: CASSFGQQETQYF
J gene: TRBJ2-7; D gene: -; CDR3 length: 15; clone size: -; V gene: TRBV27; CDR3 DNA: TGTGCCAGCAGTTTAAGACCCTTACTAGTGAACGAGCAGTACTTC; CDR3 protein: CASSLRPLLVNEQYF
J gene: TRBJ2-2; D gene: TRBD2; CDR3 length: 16; clone size: once; V gene: TRBV29-1; CDR3 DNA: TGCAGCGTTCCCGGGGTGGGAGGGGAAAACACCGGGGAGCTGTTTTTT; CDR3 protein: CSVPGVGGENTGELFF
J gene: TRBJ2-7; D gene: -; CDR3 length: 15; clone size: -; V gene: TRBV4-2; CDR3 DNA: TGTGCCAGCAGCCAAGATGACTCGAGAACCTACGAGCAGTACTTC; CDR3 protein: CASSQDDSRTYEQYF
J gene: TRBJ2-7; D gene: -; CDR3 length: 15; clone size: -; V gene: TRBV11-2; CDR3 DNA: TGTGCCAGCAGCTTAGACCCCCAGGGCTCCTACGAGCAGTACTTC; CDR3 protein: CASSLDPQGSYEQYF
J gene: TRBJ1-2; D gene: -; CDR3 length: 13; clone size: -; V gene: TRBV6-5; CDR3 DNA: TGTGCCAGCAGTTCGGGACTTAACTATGGCTACACCTTC; CDR3 protein: CASSSGLNYGYTF
J gene: TRBJ2-1; D gene: TRBD2; CDR3 length: 16; clone size: -; V gene: TRBV28; CDR3 DNA: TGTGCCAGCGCCAACCTAGCGGGGGGGCCCCACAATGAGCAGTTCTTC; CDR3 protein: CASANLAGGPHNEQFF
J gene: TRBJ1-1; D gene: -; CDR3 length: 13; clone size: -; V gene: TRBV19; CDR3 DNA: TGTGCCAGTAGTATAGGCAGTTACACTGAAGCTTTCTTT; CDR3 protein: CASSIGSYTEAFF
J gene: TRBJ2-3; D gene: -; CDR3 length: 13; clone size: -; V gene: TRBV7-9; CDR3 DNA: TGTGCCAGCAGCTTAGGAGCGACAGATACGCAGTATTTT; CDR3 protein: CASSLGATDTQYF
J gene: TRBJ2-2; D gene: -; CDR3 length: 15; clone size: -; V gene: TRBV5-6; CDR3 DNA: TGTGCCAGCAGCTTTGGGCGGTCGAACACCGGGGAGCTGTTTTTT; CDR3 protein: CASSFGRSNTGELFF
J gene: TRBJ1-2; D gene: TRBD1; CDR3 length: 16; clone size: -; V gene: TRBV27; CDR3 DNA: TGTGCCAGCAGTTTGAGTGGACAGGGGGCGATCGATGGCTACACCTTC; CDR3 protein: CASSLSGQGAIDGYTF
J gene: TRBJ2-4; D gene: -; CDR3 length: 13; clone size: -; V gene: TRBV19; CDR3 DNA: TGTGCCAGTAGTATCAACGGTCCAAACATTCAGTACTTC; CDR3 protein: CASSINGPNIQYF
J gene: TRBJ2-5; D gene: TRBD2; CDR3 length: 16; clone size: -; V gene: TRBV6-6; CDR3 DNA: TGTGCCAGCAGTTACTCAGCGGGGGGAGTTAAAGAGACCCAGTACTTC; CDR3 protein: CASSYSAGGVKETQYF
J gene: TRBJ2-7; D gene: -; CDR3 length: 16; clone size: -; V gene: TRBV10-3; CDR3 DNA: TGTGCCATCAGTGAGTCCTCGGGATCCGAATCCTACGAGCAGTACTTC; CDR3 protein: CAISESSGSESYEQYF
J gene: TRBJ2-7; D gene: TRBD1; CDR3 length: 15; clone size: -; V gene: TRBV6-5; CDR3 DNA: TGTGCCAGCAGTCCACGAGACGACAGGGGTTACGAGCAGTACTTC; CDR3 protein: CASSPRDDRGYEQYF
J gene: TRBJ2-7; D gene: -; CDR3 length: 16; clone size: -; V gene: TRBV27; CDR3 DNA: TGTGCCAGCAGTTGGTCTTATGGGACGGATTTCTACGAGCAGTACTTC; CDR3 protein: CASSWSYGTDFYEQYF
J gene: TRBJ2-7; D gene: -; CDR3 length: 15; clone size: -; V gene: TRBV9; CDR3 DNA: TGTGCCAGCAGCGGAGGGACGGTCGATTCCTACGAGCAGTACTTC; CDR3 protein: CASSGGTVDSYEQYF
J gene: TRBJ1-1; D gene: -; CDR3 length: 15; clone size: -; V gene: TRBV4-3; CDR3 DNA: TGCGCCAGCAGCCAAGACCAGGACAGCAGCACTGAAGCTTTCTTT; CDR3 protein: CASSQDQDSSTEAFF
J gene: TRBJ2-5; D gene: -; CDR3 length: 15; clone size: -; V gene: TRBV10-3; CDR3 DNA: TGTGCCATCAGTGAGTCCCCCGGCCTTCAAGAGACCCAGTACTTC; CDR3 protein: CAISESPGLQETQYF
J gene: TRBJ2-5; D gene: -; CDR3 length: 13; clone size: -; V gene: TRBV9; CDR3 DNA: TGTGCCAGCAGCGCCCCAGGGAGAGAGACCCAGTACTTC; CDR3 protein: CASSAPGRETQYF
J gene: TRBJ2-7; D gene: TRBD1; CDR3 length: 13; clone size: -; V gene: TRBV19; CDR3 DNA: TGTGCCTCCTCCCCGGGACAGACCTACGAGCAGTACTTC; CDR3 protein: CASSPGQTYEQYF
J gene: TRBJ1-2; D gene: TRBD1; CDR3 length: 12; clone size: once; V gene: TRBV13; CDR3 DNA: TGTGCCAGCAGCTTAGGGGGACAGAGCTACACCTTC; CDR3 protein: CASSLGGQSYTF
J gene: TRBJ2-7; D gene: -; CDR3 length: 14; clone size: -; V gene: TRBV28; CDR3 DNA: TGTGCCAGGCACAGACCCGGGACACCCTACGAGCAGTACTTC; CDR3 protein: CARHRPGTPYEQYF
J gene: TRBJ2-5; D gene: -; CDR3 length: 16; clone size: -; V gene: TRBV11-2; CDR3 DNA: TGTGCCAGCAGCTTAGGTCCGACAGGCCACCAAGAGACCCAGTACTTC; CDR3 protein: CASSLGPTGHQETQYF
J gene: TRBJ2-1; D gene: -; CDR3 length: 19; clone size: -; V gene: TRBV2; CDR3 DNA: TGTGCCAGCAGTGAAGTTAAACTGACCAGGGTGGGCTCCTACAATGAGCAGTTCTTC; CDR3 protein: CASSEVKLTRVGSYNEQFF
J gene: TRBJ1-2; D gene: -; CDR3 length: 13; clone size: -; V gene: TRBV4-2; CDR3 DNA: TGTGCCAGCAGCGCGTCAGGGGTGAATGGCTACACCTTC; CDR3 protein: CASSASGVNGYTF
J gene: TRBJ1-3; D gene: -; CDR3 length: 14; clone size: -; V gene: TRBV6-1; CDR3 DNA: TGTGCCAGCAGTGAAGGTACGACAGGAAACACCATATATTTT; CDR3 protein: CASSEGTTGNTIYF
J gene: TRBJ2-3; D gene: TRBD2; CDR3 length: 15; clone size: -; V gene: TRBV30; CDR3 DNA: TGTGCCTGGGACGGACTAGCGGGAAGGCAAGATACGCAGTATTTT; CDR3 protein: CAWDGLAGRQDTQYF
J gene: TRBJ2-2; D gene: -; CDR3 length: 16; clone size: -; V gene: TRBV9; CDR3 DNA: TGTGCCAGCAGCCCCCCAAGTGGGTGGAACACCGGGGAGCTGTTTTTT; CDR3 protein: CASSPPSGWNTGELFF
J gene: TRBJ2-1; D gene: TRBD2; CDR3 length: 18; clone size: -; V gene: TRBV4-3; CDR3 DNA: TGCGCCAGCAGCCAAGATTATGGCGTAGCGGGAGAGAACAATGAGCAGTTCTTC; CDR3 protein: CASSQDYGVAGENNEQFF
J gene: TRBJ1-2; D gene: TRBD1; CDR3 length: 15; clone size: -; V gene: TRBV4-1; CDR3 DNA: TGCGCCAGCAGGCCATCCCAGGGGGGGATCTATGGCTACACCTTC; CDR3 protein: CASRPSQGGIYGYTF
J gene: TRBJ2-1; D gene: TRBD1; CDR3 length: 15; clone size: -; V gene: TRBV7-9; CDR3 DNA: TGTGCCAGCAGTCCTACAGGGGTGGCCTACAATGAGCAGTTCTTC; CDR3 protein: CASSPTGVAYNEQFF
J gene: TRBJ2-1; D gene: TRBD2; CDR3 length: 18; clone size: once; V gene: TRBV2; CDR3 DNA: TGTGCCAGCAGTGGCCCGTCACTAGCGGGGGGGACATACAATGAGCAGTTCTTC; CDR3 protein: CASSGPSLAGGTYNEQFF
J gene: TRBJ2-5; D gene: -; CDR3 length: 14; clone size: -; V gene: TRBV10-3; CDR3 DNA: TGTGCCATCAGTGAGTCGGGCGGAGAAGAGACCCAGTACTTC; CDR3 protein: CAISESGGEETQYF
J gene: TRBJ2-2; D gene: TRBD2; CDR3 length: 18; clone size: -; V gene: TRBV7-9; CDR3 DNA: TGTGCCAGCAGCGATGGGGGACTAGCGGGAGTTGGCACCGGGGAGCTGTTTTTT; CDR3 protein: CASSDGGLAGVGTGELFF
J gene: TRBJ2-1; D gene: -; CDR3 length: 15; clone size: once; V gene: TRBV11-2; CDR3 DNA: TGTGCCAGCAGCTTAGACCCTAGCGAGGGCAATGAGCAGTTCTTC; CDR3 protein: CASSLDPSEGNEQFF
J gene: TRBJ2-3; D gene: TRBD2; CDR3 length: 16; clone size: -; V gene: TRBV13; CDR3 DNA: TGTGCCAGCAGCCCCAGCGGGAGATCTCACACAGATACGCAGTATTTT; CDR3 protein: CASSPSGRSHTDTQYF
J gene: TRBJ1-2; D gene: -; CDR3 length: 15; clone size: -; V gene: TRBV27; CDR3 DNA: TGTGCCAGCAGTTTATCGATAGAGGGGAACTATGGCTACACCTTC; CDR3 protein: CASSLSIEGNYGYTF
J gene: TRBJ2-7; D gene: -; CDR3 length: 16; clone size: -; V gene: TRBV6-5; CDR3 DNA: TGTGCCAGCAGTTACTCCGGGGAATCGGCTCCCTACGAGCAGTACTTC; CDR3 protein: CASSYSGESAPYEQYF
J gene: TRBJ2-7; D gene: TRBD1; CDR3 length: 14; clone size: -; V gene: TRBV27; CDR3 DNA: TGTGCCAGCAGTTCGGGGACAGGGGGCCACGAGCAGTACTTC; CDR3 protein: CASSSGTGGHEQYF
J gene: TRBJ1-2; D gene: -; CDR3 length: 15; clone size: -; V gene: TRBV19; CDR3 DNA: TGTGCCAGTAGTACCCTAGGGGAGGAGATCTATGGCTACACCTTC; CDR3 protein: CASSTLGEEIYGYTF
J gene: TRBJ2-7; D gene: -; CDR3 length: 19; clone size: -; V gene: TRBV28; CDR3 DNA: TGTGCCAGCAGTTTAAACTCCTTCGAGGGGAACATTCCTTCCTACGAGCAGTACTTC; CDR3 protein: CASSLNSFEGNIPSYEQYF
J gene: TRBJ2-7; D gene: TRBD2; CDR3 length: 16; clone size: -; V gene: TRBV4-1; CDR3 DNA: TGCGCCAGCAGCCAGGGGACTAGCGGGGCCTACTACGAGCAGTACTTC; CDR3 protein: CASSQGTSGAYYEQYF
J gene: TRBJ2-1; D gene: TRBD1; CDR3 length: 12; clone size: -; V gene: TRBV29-1; CDR3 DNA: TGCAGCGATAGCCGGGACAGCAATGAGCAGTTCTTC; CDR3 protein: CSDSRDSNEQFF
J gene: TRBJ1-2; D gene: -; CDR3 length: 14; clone size: once; V gene: TRBV5-6; CDR3 DNA: TGTGCCAGCAGGGAGATAACAGGGAACTATGGCTACACCTTC; CDR3 protein: CASREITGNYGYTF
J gene: TRBJ1-1; D gene: -; CDR3 length: 15; clone size: few; V gene: TRBV21-1; CDR3 DNA: TGTGCCAGCAGCTCCCCGACGGGCATGAACACTGAAGCTTTCTTT; CDR3 protein: CASSSPTGMNTEAFF
J gene: TRBJ2-2; D gene: -; CDR3 length: 15; clone size: -; V gene: TRBV10-1; CDR3 DNA: TGCGCCAGCAGCCTAGATGGGGCTCCTGTCGGGGAGCTGTTTTTT; CDR3 protein: CASSLDGAPVGELFF
J gene: TRBJ1-1; D gene: -; CDR3 length: 16; clone size: -; V gene: TRBV29-1; CDR3 DNA: TGCAGCGTTGAAGTTCGGGACATCTGGCCGAAATGGGAAGCTTTCTTT; CDR3 protein: CSVEVRDIWPKWEAFF
J gene: TRBJ2-5; D gene: TRBD1; CDR3 length: 15; clone size: -; V gene: TRBV5-4; CDR3 DNA: TGTGCCAGCAGCAAACCCGACAGGGGGGAAGAGACCCAGTACTTC; CDR3 protein: CASSKPDRGEETQYF
J gene: TRBJ1-5; D gene: -; CDR3 length: 15; clone size: -; V gene: TRBV5-8; CDR3 DNA: TGTGCCAGCAGCCCGGGGACAACGTGGGAACAGCCCCAGCATTTT; CDR3 protein: CASSPGTTWEQPQHF
J gene: TRBJ2-7; D gene: -; CDR3 length: 11; clone size: -; V gene: TRBV30; CDR3 DNA: TGTGCCTGGGCAAACTCCTACGAGCAGTACTTC; CDR3 protein: CAWANSYEQYF
J gene: TRBJ1-2; D gene: TRBD1; CDR3 length: 14; clone size: -; V gene: TRBV28; CDR3 DNA: TGTGCCAGCAGCCCGGACAGGGGGGCGTATGGCTACACCTTC; CDR3 protein: CASSPDRGAYGYTF
J gene: TRBJ2-7; D gene: -; CDR3 length: 16; clone size: -; V gene: TRBV5-6; CDR3 DNA: TGTGCCAGCAGCTTGGCCCTCTTCCGGGATTCCTACGAGCAGTACTTC; CDR3 protein: CASSLALFRDSYEQYF